This T cell receptor (beta chain) came from a study of blood T cell repertoires in COVID-19. Individuals aged roughly 18 to 90 years were recruited from about two dozen US areas. In the 2 weeks before study entry, exposed participants met a COVID-19 case, which was PCR-confirmed or clinician-diagnosed. Original analysis: Counts of nucleated cells, estimated from reference gene primer amplification, were obtained. Sequencing used immunoSEQ multiplex PCR; TCRdb keeps in-frame clones, though not all of them. That table supplies the V and J calls and clone size; D and trimming were determined from the DNA. The sample yields roughly 280,000 clones, 91% seen once. V lost 0 bases and J lost 5; bases outside the gene matches: 9. Germline lookup yields CDR1 SGDLS and CDR2 YYNGEE. The CDR3 totals 17 residues.

The sequence was collected from a man aged 40-49 years who had been exposed to COVID-19. Sequenced input: PBMCs or T cells enriched from blood (not recorded which). This chain connects TRBV9 to TRBJ1-1, with 11 bases lining up with TRBD1. The CDR3, as DNA: TGTGCCAGCAGCGTAGAATGGACAGGGGGCGGAAATACTGAAGCTTTCTTT. The encoded protein is CASSVEWTGGGNTEAFF.